This record looks at one T cell receptor beta chain sequence and its context. The antigen remains unidentified. The source of the sample is a study of T cell repertoires in cytomegalovirus infection. Study-wide background: Matching HLA type, along with CMV infection, was indicated by public TCR beta signatures.

V was pared by 2 bases and J by 6 bases, with 8 bases of the junction left unmatched. CDR3 length equals 16 residues. One entry per CDR3 protein, called by TCRdb with MiXCR from the reads. The sample has more than 400,000 distinct CDR3 sequences, approximately 26% seen once. Study-level points and caveats: Carriers of CMV and the relevant HLA type were discriminated by public TCR beta frequency. The ex vivo response showed dominance by HLA-C-restricted CMV-specific TCR beta clonotypes.

The specimen was PBMCs. The chain uses TRBV12-3 or TRBV12-4 and TRBJ2-1; 9 nucleotides agree with TRBD2. This clonotype was obtained from a human donor in good health (CMV status not recorded). Some clones in this sample may be carry-over from other donors' samples. The CDR3 region is CASSLNIAGVGNEQFF. The CDR3, as DNA: TGTGCCAGCAGTTTAAACATAGCGGGAGTCGGCAATGAGCAGTTCTTC.